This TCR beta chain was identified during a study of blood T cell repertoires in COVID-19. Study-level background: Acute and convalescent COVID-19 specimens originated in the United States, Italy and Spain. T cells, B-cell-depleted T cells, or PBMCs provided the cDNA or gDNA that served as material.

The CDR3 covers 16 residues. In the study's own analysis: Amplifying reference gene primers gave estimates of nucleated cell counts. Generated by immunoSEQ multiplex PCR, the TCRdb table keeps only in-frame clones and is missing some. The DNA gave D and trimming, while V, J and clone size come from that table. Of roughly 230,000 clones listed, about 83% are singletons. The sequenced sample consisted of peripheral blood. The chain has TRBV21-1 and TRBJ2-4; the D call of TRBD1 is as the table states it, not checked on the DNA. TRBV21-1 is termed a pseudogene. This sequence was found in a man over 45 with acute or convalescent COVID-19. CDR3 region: CASTIIQGRAKNIQYF. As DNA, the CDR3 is TGTGCCAGCACCATAATTCAGGGAAGAGCCAAAAACATTCAGTACTTC.